This passage covers 28 T cell receptor beta chains from one sample sequenced in a study of cytomegalovirus exposure and HLA in healthy donors. The PCR contained 60 Vbeta and 13 Jbeta primers. Repertoires were generated with immunoSEQ multiplex PCR, while TCRdb's copy carries only in-frame clones and drops some. Among 97,000 or so clones listed, about 60% were seen once. Specimen: PBMCs. The receptors were sampled from a human donor in good health.

The chain combines TRBV2 with TRBJ1-2; D might be TRBD1 (5 bases). The CDR3 is 13 residues long. V was shortened by 5 bases and J by 4 bases, with 11 bases between the two germline ends. Germline V gene data show CDR1 as SNHLY and CDR2 as FYNNEI. CDR3 nucleotides: TGTGCCAGCAGTTTACAGGTGGCCTATGGCTACACCTTC. It codes for CASSLQVAYGYTF.

This clone has a handful of counts. The V and J genes are TRBV5-1 and TRBJ2-5; 8 bases align to TRBD2. Germline CDR1 SGHRS, CDR2 YFSETQ. V shed 4 bases and J 4 bases; nucleotides not matched to a gene: 9. CDR3 length: 15 residues. The CDR3 DNA follows: TGCGCCAGCAGCCCCGGACCCGGGAGGGGAGAGACCCAGTACTTC. It encodes CASSPGPGRGETQYF.

V and J are TRBV19 and TRBJ2-4, with D maybe TRBD1 (5 bases). This CDR3 region has 13 residues. CDR1 and CDR2 (germline): LNHDA, SQIVND (reference sequence). Trimming removed 6 bases at V and 4 bases at J, with 10 bases between. CDR3 in DNA: TGTGCCAGTAGCCAGGGATATAAAAACATTCAGTACTTC. It codes for CASSQGYKNIQYF.

The gene calls are TRBV9 and TRBJ2-7; TRBD1 matches at 11 bases. CDR1 and CDR2 (germline): SGDLS, YYNGEE. Losses at the gene ends were 2 bases for V and 6 bases for J; bases not matched to a gene: 10. This CDR3 comprises 16 residues. The CDR3 coding sequence is TGTGCCAGCAGCGTCTCGTGGACAGGGGGCGGGTCCGAGCAGTACTTC. This gives the protein CASSVSWTGGGSEQYF.

The chain uses TRBV18 and TRBJ1-3, with D perhaps TRBD1 (6 bases). Per germline, CDR1 KGHSH and CDR2 LQKENI. V lost 3 bases, J lost 0 bases, and 18 bases lay in between. The length of the CDR3 is 18 residues. The CDR3 protein is CASSPQIGQTGSGNTIYF. In nucleotides, the CDR3 is TGTGCCAGCTCACCCCAGATAGGACAGACCGGCTCTGGAAACACCATATATTTT.

In regard to this clone: A junction end diverges from the germline sequence, so it may reflect a read error. The V and J genes are TRBV5-1 and TRBJ1-2, with 8 bases matching TRBD1. Per the germline V gene, CDR1 is SGHRS and CDR2 is YFSETQ. The CDR3 extends over 14 amino acids. The CDR3 DNA follows: TGCACCAGCAGTCCGGACAGGGTGGTGAGTGGCTACACCTTC. Its translation is CTSSPDRVVSGYTF.

The V and J genes are TRBV5-1 and TRBJ2-1, with TRBD2 matching 8 bases. V dropped 5 bases and J dropped 6; count of bases not matched to a gene: 7. There are 14 residues in the CDR3. Germline CDR1 and CDR2: SGHRS and YFSETQ. The CDR3 DNA is TGCGCCAGCAGATCCTATAGCGGGACCAATGAGCAGTTCTTC. This codes for CASRSYSGTNEQFF.

The rearrangement links TRBV15 to TRBJ2-7, with a tentative D call TRBD2 (5 bases). The germline gives CDR1 LNHNV, CDR2 YYDKDF (reference sequence). V gave up 7 bases and J gave up 2 bases, with 15 bases separating them. The CDR3 length is 14 residues. The CDR3 protein is CATTESGNPYEQYF. DNA of the CDR3: TGTGCCACCACGGAAAGCGGCAATCCCTACGAGCAGTACTTC.

This clone was observed a few times. J is TRBJ2-2 and V is TRBV5-1; 12 nucleotides line up with TRBD1. The CDR3 runs to 14 residues. CDR1 is SGHRS, CDR2 YFSETQ, per germline. V shed 7 bases and J 7 bases; nucleotides not matched to a gene: 5. The CDR3 reads CASSGTGGIGELFF. Written as DNA, the CDR3 is TGCGCCAGCTCCGGGACAGGGGGCATCGGGGAGCTGTTTTTT.

This clone was observed a single time. This chain connects TRBV19 to TRBJ1-5; tentative D call: TRBD1 (5 bases). From germline, CDR1 is LNHDA and CDR2 SQIVND (reference sequence). Deletions cut 5 bases from V and 6 bases from J, with 14 bases between. The CDR3 spans 14 residues. This chain's CDR3 is CASSPSLGGQPQHF. The CDR3 nucleotides are TGTGCCAGTAGTCCGAGCCTGGGGGGTCAGCCCCAGCATTTT.

This clone was found a few times. The V and J genes are TRBV7-2 and TRBJ1-1; 9 bases match TRBD1. After removal of 4 bases from V and 5 bases from J, the junction contained 5 bases not matched to a gene. Germline CDR1 SGHTA, CDR2 FQGNSA. The CDR3 length is 14 residues. Here the CDR3 DNA reads TGTGCCAGCAGCTCACAGGGGGCGAGTACTGAAGCTTTCTTT. This encodes CASSSQGASTEAFF.

A few counts support this clone. This chain links TRBV28 with TRBJ1-5, with TRBD1 matching over 8 bases. CDR1 is MDHEN and CDR2 is SYDVKM in the germline V gene. V trimming: 6 bases; J trimming: 4 bases; junction bases outside the gene matches: 8. The CDR3 is 15 residues long. As DNA, the CDR3 is TGTGCCAGCAGCAAGGACAGGGTAGGGAATCAGCCCCAGCATTTT. It yields the protein CASSKDRVGNQPQHF.

A word on this clone: One junction end does not reproduce the germline sequence, and a read error may be involved. The rearrangement links TRBV18 to TRBJ2-2; D is uncertain. Germline V gene lookup returns CDR1 KGHSH and CDR2 LQKENI. This CDR3 has 13 residues. The CDR3 DNA is TGTGCCAGCTTACAATCGAACGCCGGGGAGCTGTTTTTT. Encoded protein: CASLQSNAGELFF.

There are a few counts of this clone. The V gene is TRBV19, the J gene TRBJ1-2, with 9 bases that match TRBD1. V shed 6 bases and J 3 bases; nucleotides not matched to a gene: 14. The CDR3 spans 17 residues. Per the germline V gene, CDR1 is LNHDA and CDR2 is SQIVND (reference sequence). CDR3 coding DNA: TGTGCCAGTAGAACCATTTTCCCGGGACAGGGACACTATGGCTACACCTTC. As protein: CASRTIFPGQGHYGYTF.

The chain links TRBV28 to TRBJ1-2; D unresolved. Germline V gene lookup returns CDR1 MDHEN and CDR2 SYDVKM. This CDR3 is 17 amino acids long. Trimming took off 2 bases at V and 3 bases at J, with 19 bases between the two ends. The DNA for the CDR3 is TGTGCCAGCAGTTTAATTGGTGACCCAGCGTACTACTATGGCTACACCTTC. It specifies CASSLIGDPAYYYGYTF.

This clone was seen only once. This sequence joins TRBV5-1 and TRBJ1-2; D might be TRBD1 (6 bases). V lost 2 bases and J 4 bases, leaving 18 bases between the germline ends. This CDR3 has 16 residues. The V gene's germline CDR1 is SGHRS and CDR2 YFSETQ. The CDR3 loop is CASSLVSQGSVYGYTF. The CDR3 nucleotides are TGCGCCAGCAGCTTAGTGAGTCAGGGGTCTGTCTATGGCTACACCTTC.

The chain couples TRBV5-6 to TRBJ2-3; 7 bases align to TRBD2. J gave up 2 bases and V 5 bases, and 5 bases lay outside the gene matches. The CDR3 length is 14 residues. CDR1 is SGHDT and CDR2 is YYEEEE in the germline V gene. The DNA of the CDR3 is TGTGCCAGCAGTCCCGGGACTACCACAGATACGCAGTATTTT. It encodes CASSPGTTTDTQYF.

CDR3 DNA sequence: TGTGCCAGCAGCCCGTCACCTCGGGCTGAAGCTTTCTTT. As protein: CASSPSPRAEAFF. This chain uses TRBV13 with TRBJ1-1, with D unresolved. Trimming stripped 5 bases from V and 6 bases from J, with 13 bases between. The germline V gene encodes CDR1 PRHDT and CDR2 FYEKMQ (reference sequence). CDR3 size: 13 residues.

The chain couples TRBV10-1 to TRBJ2-2, with D perhaps matching TRBD2 (5 bases). The CDR3 has 13 residues. Between the trimmed V and J ends, which lost 6 bases and 3 bases, there was a span of 8 bases. Germline V CDR1 and CDR2: WNHNN, SYGVQD (reference sequence). The CDR3 DNA is TGCGCCAGCAGAGCGGACTACACCGGGGAGCTGTTTTTT. Residues: CASRADYTGELFF.

Only one count was recorded for this clone. V usage is TRBV5-5 and J usage is TRBJ1-2; the D gene is possibly TRBD1 (5 bases). Trimming pared 0 bases from V and 6 bases from J, leaving 9 bases between. The V gene's germline CDR1 is SGHKS and CDR2 YYEKEE (reference sequence). The CDR3 is made up of 13 amino acids. The CDR3 is CASSLGWGDGYTF. The CDR3 DNA reads TGTGCCAGCAGCTTGGGATGGGGGGATGGCTACACCTTC. Variable domain in full (rest from reference TRBV5-5 and TRBJ1-2): DAGVTQSPTHLIKTRGQQVTLRCSPISGHKSVSWYQQVLGQGPQFIFQYYEKEERGRGNFPDRFSARQFPNYSSELNVNALLLGDSALYLCASSLGWGDGYTFGSGTRLTVV.

CDR3 loop: CASSVGTTYNEQFF. Here the CDR3 DNA reads TGTGCCAGCAGCGTCGGGACTACCTACAATGAGCAGTTCTTC. The chain recombines TRBV7-8 with TRBJ2-1; 7 nucleotides agree with TRBD2. Per the germline V gene, CDR1 is SGHVS and CDR2 is FQNEAQ. The CDR3 consists of 14 residues. J gave up 2 bases and V 5 bases, and 3 bases lay outside the gene matches.

This clone was detected only a few times. The chain recombines TRBV19 with TRBJ2-1; D remains ambiguous. The CDR3 spans 13 residues. CDR1 and CDR2 (germline): LNHDA, SQIVND (reference sequence). V gave up 5 bases and J gave up 0 bases, with 5 bases separating them. The CDR3 DNA follows: TGTGCCAGTAGTTCGGTCTCCTACAATGAGCAGTTCTTC. As protein: CASSSVSYNEQFF. Filled out from reference TRBV19 and TRBJ2-1, the complete variable domain reads DGGITQSPKYLFRKEGQNVTLSCEQNLNHDAMYWYRQDPGQGLRLIYYSQIVNDFQKGDIAEGYSVSREKKESFPLTVTSAQKNPTAFYLCASSSVSYNEQFFGPGTRLTVL.

The chain carries TRBV29-1 and TRBJ2-1, with 9 bases matching TRBD1. Germline V CDR1 and CDR2: SQVTM, ANQGSEA. J was trimmed by 6 bases and V by 6 bases; bases with no gene match: 12. The CDR3 has 15 amino acids. The CDR3 here is CSVVLGDRVFNEQFF. CDR3 nucleotide sequence: TGCAGCGTCGTCCTCGGGGACAGGGTCTTCAATGAGCAGTTCTTC.

The V call is TRBV19, the J call TRBJ2-6; 9 bases map to TRBD1. CDR3 length: 18 amino acids. V lost 8 bases to trimming and J lost 3 bases; unmatched junction nucleotides: 14. Germline V gene data show CDR1 as LNHDA and CDR2 as SQIVND (reference sequence). The CDR3 sequence: CASHKGGTGLSGANVLTF. The CDR3 nucleotides read TGTGCCAGTCACAAGGGCGGGACAGGGCTAAGTGGGGCCAACGTCCTGACTTTC.

Points on this clone: One end of the junction is discordant with germline, which a read error may explain. This chain links TRBV7-9 with TRBJ1-2; no clear D gene. CDR3 size: 12 residues. Germline V CDR1 and CDR2: SEHNR, FQNEAQ (reference sequence). This chain's CDR3 is CSSSLSDYGYTF. The CDR3, as DNA: TGTTCCAGCAGCCTATCGGACTATGGCTACACCTTC.

The chain recombines TRBV28 with TRBJ2-5; weak D call: TRBD2 (6 bases). Per the germline V gene, CDR1 is MDHEN and CDR2 is SYDVKM. The CDR3 is made up of 16 amino acids. V dropped 5 bases and J dropped 4 bases, with 20 bases sitting between them. In DNA, the CDR3 is TGTGCCAGCAGTGTTGGCGGGGCGACGACTTCAGAGACCCAGTACTTC. Protein product: CASSVGGATTSETQYF.

The chain links TRBV2 to TRBJ2-2; D not resolved. Germline V gene sequence: CDR1 SNHLY, CDR2 FYNNEI. The CDR3 contains 13 residues. The V and J ends lost 3 bases and 3 bases respectively, with 5 bases between them. CDR3 region: CASSDGYTGELFF. CDR3 DNA sequence: TGTGCCAGCAGTGACGGTTACACCGGGGAGCTGTTTTTT.

The chain is built from TRBV5-1 and TRBJ1-1, with D hard to call. The CDR3 spans 15 residues. Trimming cost V 2 bases and J 1 base, with 12 bases left between them. Germline V gives CDR1 SGHRS, CDR2 YFSETQ. The CDR3 region is CASSFRGGGNTEAFF. The CDR3 DNA sequence: TGCGCCAGCAGCTTTCGAGGAGGTGGGAACACTGAAGCTTTCTTT.